This record looks at one T cell receptor beta chain sequence and its context. The target antigen is unknown. V lost 2 bases, J lost 1 base, and 12 bases lay in between. Germline CDR1 GTSNPN, CDR2 SVGIG (reference sequence). This CDR3 is built from 14 residues. The data derive from a study of cytomegalovirus exposure and HLA in healthy donors. About the research overall: It was reported in a later analysis that the same platform had been used for the 120 validation repertoires as for the 550 to 750 first-cohort repertoires. Notes on the study in general: Most observed TCR sequences were rare, whereas some public TCRs were detected in many donors.

Clones were sequenced by immunoSEQ multiplex PCR, and TCRdb holds only the in-frame ones, with some missing. The sample includes about 220,000 clones, 80% to 85% of them seen just once. The chain uses TRBV30 and TRBJ2-7; no definite D call. This TCR derives from a woman aged 25-40 years in good health and CMV-seropositive. Sequencing was carried out using PBMCs. The CDR3 DNA reads TGTGCCTGGAGTTTAGACTTATCTTCCTACGAGCAGTACTTC. Amino acid sequence: CAWSLDLSSYEQYF.